The subject of this entry is one TCR beta chain. The antigen remains unidentified. This sample was taken from a study of identical twins. Unique molecular identifiers were in the cDNA, with template-switch universal primer binding. TCRdb used MiXCR to reprocess the 5' RACE reads, holding one entry per CDR3 protein. The table records fewer than 900,000 distinct CDR3 sequences, 18% of them present only once. V lost 1 base and J lost 0; bases outside the gene matches: 7. The CDR3 is 16 amino acids. From germline, CDR1 is SGHRS and CDR2 YFSETQ. Study conclusions and caveats: Monozygotic twins shared more out-of-frame TCR alpha than recombination models predicted.

These data are also associated with another study on T cells expressing NK-cell markers. Per that study: Sorted CD3+CD56-NKG2C+, CD3+CD56+NKG2C+ and CD3+CD56+NKG2C- T cells supplied the TCR beta repertoires.

The clonotype comes from a woman in her late teens or twenties in good health. Sequenced input: PBMCs. The chain is built from TRBV5-1 and TRBJ2-7; 7 bases agree with TRBD1. This CDR3 is CASSLSRGSSSYEQYF. As DNA, the CDR3 is TGCGCCAGCAGCTTGTCCAGGGGGAGTAGCTCCTACGAGCAGTACTTC.